The 3 T cell receptor beta chains below all came from one sample that was sequenced in a study of PD-L1 blockade in urothelial cancer. The assay was immunoSEQ multiplex PCR, and TCRdb's table has in-frame clones only and misses some. The data contain fewer than 95,000 clones, around 83% of them singletons. Indicated time point: pretreatment peripheral blood. This sample comprised PBMCs, obtained around atezolizumab (anti-PD-L1) treatment. Receptors originate from a man between 60 and 75 years old with urothelial cancer.

The chain links TRBV4-1 to TRBJ2-4; D is ambiguous. With 0 bases removed from V and 0 bases from J, the gap between germline ends came to 9 bases. Germline CDR1 is MGHRA and CDR2 is YSYEKL. The CDR3 covers 16 residues. This chain's CDR3 is CASSQDPRLAKNIQYF. In DNA, the CDR3 is TGCGCCAGCAGCCAAGACCCCAGGCTAGCCAAAAACATTCAGTACTTC.

The chain carries TRBV12-5 and TRBJ1-3; 10 nucleotides match TRBD1. Germline lookup yields CDR1 LGHNT and CDR2 FRNRAP. V shed 5 bases, J shed 2 bases, and the junction held 9 bases outside the gene matches. CDR3 length: 17 amino acids. The CDR3 nucleotides read TGTGCTAGTGGTCAGGGACAGGGGTTTTCCACTGGAAACACCATATATTTT. The encoded protein is CASGQGQGFSTGNTIYF.

The V and J genes are TRBV5-4 and TRBJ2-2; 10 bases align to TRBD2. V gave up 4 bases and J gave up 5 bases; unmatched junction bases: 5. The CDR3 is 15 residues long. CDR1 and CDR2 (germline): SGHNT, YYREEE (reference sequence). The CDR3 region has the DNA TGTGCCAGCAGCCCTAGCGGGAGCGGGACCGGGGAGCTGTTTTTT. Translated: CASSPSGSGTGELFF.